One sample yielded the 11 T cell receptor beta chains listed below, sequenced in a study of shared clonotypes between healthy human individuals (dated by TCRdb to about 2020). The method was the immunoSEQ multiplex PCR assay. TCRdb holds this immuneACCESS table with in-frame rearrangements only. Some clones are missing; in checked studies, unresolved V genes explain under half, and the rest has no known cause. In this sample the table shows some 980,000 clones, approximately 76% of which occur a single time. About 1.5% of the sample is held by the ten biggest clonotypes. What was sequenced was memory CD4+ T cells sorted from blood. According to the study, the label for this sample's cell subset or site signals: CD45RA-negative fraction. The receptors were sampled from a man between 18 and 35 years old in good health.

This clone has ten or more counts. The V and J genes are TRBV11-2 and TRBJ2-7, with D perhaps matching TRBD2 (6 bases). The CDR3 has 16 residues. V was pared by 3 bases and J by 1 base, with 16 bases between. CDR1 and CDR2 from the germline V gene are SGHAT and FQNNGV. The CDR3 reads CASSLRASVDSYEQYF. The DNA of the CDR3 is TGTGCCAGCAGCTTGAGGGCTAGCGTAGATTCCTACGAGCAGTACTTC.

This clone was counted a single time. This chain joins TRBV5-4 and TRBJ2-7; 8 positions match TRBD1. Germline CDR1 reads SGHNT; CDR2 reads YYREEE (reference sequence). V lost 5 bases to trimming and J lost 0 bases; unmatched junction nucleotides: 10. This CDR3 region has 16 residues. Here the CDR3 reads CASSSSRDRSSYEQYF. The CDR3 DNA follows: TGTGCCAGCAGTTCGTCCCGGGACAGGAGCTCCTACGAGCAGTACTTC.

This chain links TRBV7-9 with TRBJ1-2; D is perhaps TRBD1 (5 bases). CDR1 is SEHNR, CDR2 FQNEAQ, per germline (reference sequence). The CDR3 consists of 16 residues. Trimming left V 5 bases short and J 2 bases short, with 18 bases between. In DNA form, the CDR3 reads TGTGCCAGCAGCCCTTCGAATCAGGGTGCCAACTATGGCTACACCTTC. Translation gives CASSPSNQGANYGYTF.

The chain uses TRBV6-6 and TRBJ1-5, with 7 bases identical to TRBD1. V dropped 8 bases and J dropped 7; count of bases not matched to a gene: 14. This CDR3 comprises 15 residues. Per the germline V gene, CDR1 is MNHNY and CDR2 is SVGAGI (reference sequence). CDR3 sequence: CASLRGGTSGQPQHF. CDR3 bases: TGTGCCAGCCTCAGGGGGGGGACGTCAGGGCAGCCCCAGCATTTT.

This chain uses TRBV11-2 with TRBJ2-1, with D hard to call. With 5 bases removed from V and 10 bases from J, the gap between germline ends came to 15 bases. Germline-derived CDR1 and CDR2 are SGHAT and FQNNGV. The CDR3 has 13 residues. This CDR3 reads CASSPLFSGEQFF. CDR3 DNA: TGTGCCAGCAGCCCCCTGTTTTCCGGAGAGCAGTTCTTC.

In its sample, this clone was seen a few times. CDR3 sequence: CASSPLMNTEAFF. CDR3 in DNA: TGTGCCAGCAGTCCGCTGATGAACACTGAAGCTTTCTTT. This rearrangement joins TRBV28 to TRBJ1-1; no clear D gene. Trimming took off 5 bases at V and 0 bases at J, with 7 bases between the two ends. The CDR3 covers 13 residues. Per germline, CDR1 MDHEN and CDR2 SYDVKM.

The gene calls are TRBV21-1 and TRBJ2-5; the table's D call, TRBD1, was not checked against the DNA. TRBV21-1 is listed as a pseudogene. The CDR3 has 17 residues. CDR3 protein: CASSKDQSGTGQETQYF. The DNA for the CDR3 is TGTGCCAGCAGCAAAGATCAGTCTGGGACAGGACAAGAGACCCAGTACTTC.

The rearrangement joins TRBV30 to TRBJ1-2; 7 nucleotides agree with TRBD1. V shed 8 bases, J shed 4 bases, and the junction held 4 bases outside the gene matches. The germline V gene encodes CDR1 GTSNPN and CDR2 SVGIG (reference sequence). The CDR3 is 11 residues long. The CDR3 DNA is TGTGCCAGTAACAGGGGCTATGGCTACACCTTC. It codes for CASNRGYGYTF. Looking up the rest from reference TRBV30 and TRBJ1-2 gives the full variable domain: SQTIHQWPATLVQPVGSPLSLECTVEGTSNPNLYWYRQAAGRGLQLLFYSVGIGQISSEVPQNLSASRPQDRQFILSSKKLLLSDSGFYLCASNRGYGYTFGSGTRLTVV.

This clone has only one observation. CDR3 loop: CAWSVEPSGRNEQFF. CDR3 nucleotides: TGTGCCTGGAGTGTAGAGCCTAGCGGGAGGAATGAGCAGTTCTTC. This rearrangement joins TRBV30 to TRBJ2-1; 11 bases map to TRBD2. The J segment lost 7 bases and the V segment lost 0 bases, leaving 5 bases of the junction unmatched. The CDR3 extends over 15 amino acids. Per the germline V gene, CDR1 is GTSNPN and CDR2 is SVGIG (reference sequence). Combining the CDR3 with reference TRBV30 and TRBJ2-1 gives the whole variable domain SQTIHQWPATLVQPVGSPLSLECTVEGTSNPNLYWYRQAAGRGLQLLFYSVGIGQISSEVPQNLSASRPQDRQFILSSKKLLLSDSGFYLCAWSVEPSGRNEQFFGPGTRLTVL.

The chain couples TRBV28 to TRBJ2-7; TRBD1 aligns across 11 bases. The CDR3 covers 14 residues. The junction had 9 bases not matched to a gene; V was cut back by 5 bases and J by 9 bases. Germline V gene sequence: CDR1 MDHEN, CDR2 SYDVKM. The CDR3 sequence is CASSPGQGVRRQYF. CDR3 bases: TGTGCCAGCAGTCCGGGACAGGGGGTAAGGCGGCAGTACTTC.

The chain is built from TRBV10-3 and TRBJ1-1; 7 bases are shared with TRBD1. This CDR3 has 15 amino acids. With V trimmed by 6 bases and J by 1 base, 8 bases remained unmatched. Germline V gene sequence: CDR1 ENHRY, CDR2 SYGVKD. CDR3 loop: CAIRGDSGKNTEAFF. CDR3 DNA sequence: TGTGCCATCAGGGGGGACAGCGGGAAGAACACTGAAGCTTTCTTT.